Sequencing of this T cell receptor (beta chain) was carried out in a study of identical twins. TCRdb called the 5' RACE reads again in MiXCR, with one record for every CDR3 protein. Of 690,000 or so distinct CDR3 sequences detected, under 9% appear once; the ten largest clones hold 0.85% to 1%. This CDR3 comprises 15 residues. Germline CDR1 reads MNHEY; CDR2 reads SVGAGI. The germline V and J ends were trimmed by 1 base and 8 bases, with 15 bases remaining between them. A few counts support this clonotype. A further study also used this sample, focusing on yellow fever vaccine responses in identical twins.

Sequencing input: PBMCs. This TCR derives from a woman aged 18-29 years in good health. The genes are TRBV6-5 and TRBJ2-1; tentatively, D is TRBD2 (6 bases). The CDR3 region is CASSYLRGLIDEQFF. As DNA, the CDR3 is TGTGCCAGCAGTTACTTGCGGGGTCTGATCGATGAGCAGTTCTTC.